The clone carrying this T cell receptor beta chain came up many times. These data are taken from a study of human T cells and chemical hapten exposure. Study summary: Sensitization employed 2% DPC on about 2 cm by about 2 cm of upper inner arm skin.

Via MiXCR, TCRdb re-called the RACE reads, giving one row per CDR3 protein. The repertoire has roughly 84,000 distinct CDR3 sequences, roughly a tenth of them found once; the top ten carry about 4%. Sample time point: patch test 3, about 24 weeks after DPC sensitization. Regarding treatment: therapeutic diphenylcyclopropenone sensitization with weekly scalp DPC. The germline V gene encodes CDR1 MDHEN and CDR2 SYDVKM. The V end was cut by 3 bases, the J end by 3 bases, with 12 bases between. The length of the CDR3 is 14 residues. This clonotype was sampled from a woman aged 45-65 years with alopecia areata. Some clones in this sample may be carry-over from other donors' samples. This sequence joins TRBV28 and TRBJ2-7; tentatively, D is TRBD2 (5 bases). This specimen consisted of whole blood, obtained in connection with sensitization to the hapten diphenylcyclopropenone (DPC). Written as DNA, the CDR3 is TGTGCCAGCAGTTTTGGCGGGCCCTTCTACGAGCAGTACTTC. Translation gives CASSFGGPFYEQYF.